A single sample is the source of the 30 T cell receptor beta chains below, sequenced in a study of cytomegalovirus exposure and HLA in healthy donors. PCR used 60 Vbeta primers and 13 Jbeta primers. The repertoire was sequenced with immunoSEQ multiplex PCR; TCRdb's copy has only in-frame clones and lacks some. The sample comprises under 250,000 clones, roughly 78% of which are singletons, and around 0.45% rests with the top ten. Sample: PBMCs. Receptors originate from a boy younger than 18 in good health and CMV-seronegative.

The rearrangement links TRBV6-4 to TRBJ2-3, with 8 bases aligning to TRBD2. The ends lost 3 bases at V and 4 bases at J; junction bases unmatched: 6. CDR3 length: 15 amino acids. The germline V gene has CDR1 MRHNA and CDR2 SNTAGT. CDR3 in amino acids: CASSDLAGGPDTQYF. DNA for the CDR3: TGTGCCAGCAGTGATCTCGCGGGAGGCCCAGATACGCAGTATTTT.

The rearrangement links TRBV27 to TRBJ2-5; 8 nucleotides match TRBD2. Per the germline V gene, CDR1 is MNHEY and CDR2 is SMNVEV (reference sequence). The junction had 7 bases not matched to a gene; V was cut back by 6 bases and J by 4 bases. The CDR3 sequence is 14 residues long. Here the CDR3 reads CASRNGGAGETQYF. CDR3 bases: TGTGCCAGCAGGAACGGGGGGGCCGGAGAGACCCAGTACTTC.

The rearrangement links TRBV6-5 to TRBJ1-1; no firm D call. Germline-derived CDR1 and CDR2 are MNHEY and SVGAGI. Trimming removed 9 bases at V and 4 bases at J, with 15 bases between. The CDR3 is made up of 13 amino acids. The CDR3 here is CASRTGYSTEAFF. The CDR3 region has the DNA TGTGCCAGTCGAACGGGTTATTCCACTGAAGCTTTCTTT.

This chain links TRBV19 with TRBJ1-1; 10 bases are a match to TRBD1. Germline loops: CDR1 LNHDA, CDR2 SQIVND (reference sequence). V shed 5 bases and J 8 bases; nucleotides not matched to a gene: 5. The CDR3 spans 13 residues. DNA for the CDR3: TGTGCCAGTAGTTTCGACAGGGGGCGGGAAGCTTTCTTT. Amino acid sequence: CASSFDRGREAFF.

This clone came up once. The genes are TRBV5-8 and TRBJ1-1; possibly TRBD1 for D (6 bases). Trimming cost V 0 bases and J 0 bases, with 9 bases left between them. The CDR3 has 15 residues. Germline-derived CDR1 and CDR2 are SGHTS and YDEGEE. CDR3 amino acids: CASSLAGHMNTEAFF. The CDR3 region has the DNA TGTGCCAGCAGCTTGGCGGGACATATGAACACTGAAGCTTTCTTT.

The chain is built from TRBV19 and TRBJ1-1; D might be TRBD1 (6 bases). CDR1 and CDR2 from the germline V gene are LNHDA and SQIVND (reference sequence). The CDR3 sequence is 17 residues long. The V gene lost 5 bases and the J gene lost 5 bases, with 24 bases spanning the gap. The CDR3 spells CASSPERPTQQGTEAFF. As DNA, the CDR3 is TGTGCCAGTAGTCCGGAGAGACCCACCCAACAGGGAACTGAAGCTTTCTTT.

CDR3 protein: CASSEGVGTQETQYF. The CDR3, as DNA: TGTGCCAGCAGTGAAGGGGTAGGGACTCAAGAGACCCAGTACTTC. The V call is TRBV2, the J call TRBJ2-5; maybe TRBD2 (6 bases). Germline loops: CDR1 SNHLY, CDR2 FYNNEI. The CDR3 loop spans 15 amino acids. V was trimmed by 1 base and J by 2 bases, leaving 11 bases between them.

The CDR3, as DNA: TGTGCCAGCAGCTTTCTAGCGGGGGGGCTCAATGAGCAGTTCTTC. Translated, it gives CASSFLAGGLNEQFF. This rearrangement joins TRBV7-9 to TRBJ2-1; 12 bases fit TRBD2. CDR1 SEHNR and CDR2 FQNEAQ come from the germline V gene (reference sequence). The ends lost 3 bases at V and 6 bases at J; junction bases unmatched: 3. CDR3 length: 15 residues.

The sample holds a few counts of this clone. The V and J genes are TRBV5-1 and TRBJ1-1; D is unclear. The V end was cut by 7 bases, the J end by 5 bases, with 12 bases between. Germline loops: CDR1 SGHRS, CDR2 YFSETQ. The CDR3 runs to 12 residues. The CDR3 is CASRLSGTEAFF. The CDR3 DNA reads TGCGCCAGCCGTCTGTCAGGAACTGAAGCTTTCTTT. The full variable domain, rest sourced from reference TRBV5-1 and TRBJ1-1, is KAGVTQTPRYLIKTRGQQVTLSCSPISGHRSVSWYQQTPGQGLQFLFEYFSETQRNKGNFPGRFSGRQFSNSRSEMNVSTLELGDSALYLCASRLSGTEAFFGQGTRLTVV.

The J gene is TRBJ2-1, the V gene TRBV9, with D perhaps TRBD1 (6 bases). Germline values: CDR1 SGDLS, CDR2 YYNGEE. Between the trimmed V and J ends, which lost 3 bases and 5 bases, there was a span of 15 bases. This CDR3 has 15 residues. The CDR3: CASSASGQGNNEQFF. CDR3 in DNA: TGTGCCAGCAGCGCGTCCGGCCAGGGGAACAATGAGCAGTTCTTC.

Details on this clone: At the DNA level, this CDR3 is encoded by other sequences in the same sample as well. This chain links TRBV6-5 with TRBJ2-7; TRBD1 aligns across 8 bases. The CDR3 is 14 residues long. Germline CDR1 and CDR2: MNHEY and SVGAGI. V dropped 2 bases and J dropped 2; count of bases not matched to a gene: 2. CDR3 nucleotides: TGTGCCAGCAGTTACCCGGGACAGGCCTACGAGCAGTACTTC. Its protein is CASSYPGQAYEQYF.

In this sample, this clone turned up once. The rearrangement links TRBV7-2 to TRBJ2-1, with 7 bases identical to TRBD1. The CDR3 totals 13 residues. The V gene end was trimmed by 5 bases and the J gene end by 7 bases; junction bases not matched to a gene: 5. Germline V CDR1 and CDR2: SGHTA, FQGNSA. Here the CDR3 DNA reads TGTGCCAGCAGCCCAGGGACAGCAAATGAGCAGTTCTTC. This codes for CASSPGTANEQFF.

This clone was picked up one time. The gene calls are TRBV28 and TRBJ1-2, with TRBD1 as a possible D gene (5 bases). CDR1 MDHEN and CDR2 SYDVKM come from the germline V gene. The CDR3 is 13 amino acids. V was shortened by 1 base and J by 7 bases, with 10 bases between the two germline ends. The CDR3 sequence is CASSLFGGSGYTF. For the CDR3, the DNA is TGTGCCAGCAGTTTATTCGGGGGAAGTGGCTACACCTTC.

V usage is TRBV6-1 and J usage is TRBJ2-5, with TRBD2 matching 14 bases. The closer fit of TRBJ2-7 to the DNA end suggests the J call may be wrong. Germline V gene lookup returns CDR1 MNHNS and CDR2 SASEGT. CDR3 size: 15 residues. The CDR3 DNA is TGTGCCAGCAGTGAAGAAGGGACTAGCGGGAGCGAGCAGTACTTC. It codes for CASSEEGTSGSEQYF.

The V and J genes are TRBV10-2 and TRBJ1-1; D unclear. V lost 0 bases, J lost 1 base, and 12 bases lay in between. Germline values: CDR1 WSHSY, CDR2 SAAADI. The CDR3 has 16 residues. CDR3 loop: CASSESRGLGNTEAFF. CDR3 in DNA: TGCGCCAGCAGTGAGTCTCGAGGCTTAGGGAACACTGAAGCTTTCTTT.

Here the CDR3 reads CSGLTGGTEAFF. The CDR3 DNA follows: TGCAGCGGCTTAACAGGGGGCACTGAAGCTTTCTTT. The gene calls are TRBV29-1 and TRBJ1-1, with TRBD1 matching over 8 bases. V dropped 7 bases and J dropped 4; count of bases not matched to a gene: 5. This CDR3 is 12 amino acids long. Germline V gene lookup returns CDR1 SQVTM and CDR2 ANQGSEA.

The chain carries TRBV6-1 and TRBJ1-5; D is undetermined. The V gene's germline CDR1 is MNHNS and CDR2 SASEGT. This CDR3 has 14 residues. V was cut by 2 bases and J by 5 bases, with 10 bases left in between. DNA for the CDR3: TGTGCCAGCAGTGAACGGGGTATGTATCAGCCCCAGCATTTT. Protein: CASSERGMYQPQHF.

The rearrangement links TRBV11-1 to TRBJ2-1; 9 bases are a match to TRBD1. The CDR3 is made up of 14 amino acids. J gave up 8 bases and V 4 bases, and 6 bases lay outside the gene matches. CDR1 and CDR2 (germline): SGHAT, FQDESV (reference sequence). The CDR3 region is CASSWGQGTYEQFF. In DNA form, the CDR3 reads TGTGCCAGCAGCTGGGGACAGGGTACCTATGAGCAGTTCTTC. Full variable domain (remainder filled in from reference TRBV11-1 and TRBJ2-1): EAEVAQSPRYKITEKSQAVAFWCDPISGHATLYWYRQILGQGPELLVQFQDESVVDDSQLPKDRFSAERLKGVDSTLKIQPAELGDSAMYLCASSWGQGTYEQFFGPGTRLTVL.

The rearrangement uses TRBV25-1 and TRBJ1-2, with D uncertain. V lost 7 bases to trimming and J lost 7 bases, with 16 bases between them. This CDR3 is built from 13 residues. Germline CDR1 is MGHDK and CDR2 is SYGVNS. DNA for the CDR3: TGTGCCAGCATCGAAAGCGGAGGGCGTGGCTACACCTTC. As protein: CASIESGGRGYTF.

The V and J genes are TRBV5-4 and TRBJ2-7; 9 bases agree with TRBD1. Germline V gene lookup returns CDR1 SGHNT and CDR2 YYREEE (reference sequence). The CDR3 runs 14 residues. Unmatched junction bases numbered 5, after V lost 4 bases and J lost 3 bases. Written as DNA, the CDR3 is TGTGCCAGCAGCCCCCGACAGGGGGTCTACGAGCAGTACTTC. It codes for CASSPRQGVYEQYF.

The rearrangement links TRBV7-9 to TRBJ2-7; TRBD2 aligns across 14 bases. From germline, CDR1 is SEHNR and CDR2 FQNEAQ (reference sequence). The CDR3 extends over 17 amino acids. Unmatched junction bases numbered 6, after V lost 5 bases and J lost 0 bases. The CDR3: CASSPTSGRASSYEQYF. In DNA, the CDR3 is TGTGCCAGCAGCCCGACTAGCGGGAGGGCGAGCTCCTACGAGCAGTACTTC.

In the case of this clone: This sample includes further DNA sequences coding for the same CDR3. The V gene is TRBV5-6, the J gene TRBJ1-3, with D maybe TRBD1 (5 bases). The CDR3 covers 15 residues. Germline assignment: CDR1 SGHDT and CDR2 YYEEEE. Trimming removed 0 bases at V and 4 bases at J, with 11 bases between. This CDR3 reads CASSLGLGGGNTIYF. The CDR3 DNA reads TGTGCCAGCAGCTTGGGACTTGGGGGGGGAAACACCATATATTTT.

The genes are TRBV7-8 and TRBJ2-1; 9 nucleotides agree with TRBD2. V lost 5 bases, J lost 6 bases, and 8 bases stayed unmatched. Germline-derived CDR1 and CDR2 are SGHVS and FQNEAQ. The CDR3 is 15 residues long. The DNA for the CDR3 is TGTGCCAGCAGCAGGGCGGGGGGGCCCGGCAATGAGCAGTTCTTC. Translated: CASSRAGGPGNEQFF.

The CDR3 loop reads CASSQTQTGSNYGYTF. CDR3 nucleotide sequence: TGCGCCAGCAGCCAAACCCAAACAGGGTCTAACTATGGCTACACCTTC. The V gene is TRBV4-1, the J gene TRBJ1-2; TRBD1 might be the D (6 bases). Trimming cost V 2 bases and J 0 bases, with 13 bases left between them. The CDR3 consists of 16 residues. CDR1 MGHRA and CDR2 YSYEKL come from the germline V gene.

The chain is built from TRBV6-1 and TRBJ1-5, with TRBD1 matching over 11 bases. Germline CDR1 is MNHNS and CDR2 is SASEGT. Losses at the gene ends were 5 bases for V and 7 bases for J; bases not matched to a gene: 4. The CDR3 covers 14 residues. CDR3 region: CASSIGTGGQPQHF. Here the CDR3 DNA reads TGTGCCAGCAGTATCGGGACAGGGGGGCAGCCCCAGCATTTT.

The V and J genes are TRBV7-9 and TRBJ2-2; 8 bases map to TRBD1. V trimming: 6 bases; J trimming: 4 bases; junction bases outside the gene matches: 4. The CDR3 has 14 residues. Per germline, CDR1 SEHNR and CDR2 FQNEAQ (reference sequence). The CDR3 is CASRRQGITGELFF. The CDR3, as DNA: TGTGCCAGCAGGCGACAGGGGATCACCGGGGAGCTGTTTTTT.

This clone occurred once. The CDR3 reads CASSGRRVSTDTQYF. The CDR3, as DNA: TGTGCCAGCAGTGGACGGCGGGTTAGCACAGATACGCAGTATTTT. The chain carries TRBV6-1 and TRBJ2-3; TRBD2 might be the D (5 bases). The CDR3 has 15 residues. Germline V lookup: CDR1 MNHNS, CDR2 SASEGT. The V gene lost 4 bases and the J gene lost 0 bases, with 11 bases spanning the gap.

The chain recombines TRBV11-2 with TRBJ2-4; D possibly corresponds to TRBD1 (6 bases). V was pared by 0 bases and J by 1 base, with 7 bases between. The CDR3 is 15 amino acids. The V gene's germline CDR1 is SGHAT and CDR2 FQNNGV. Here the CDR3 reads CASSLDRGAKNIQYF. CDR3 nucleotides: TGTGCCAGCAGCTTAGACAGGGGTGCCAAAAACATTCAGTACTTC. Using reference TRBV11-2 and TRBJ2-4 for the parts outside the CDR3, the full variable domain is EAGVAQSPRYKIIEKRQSVAFWCNPISGHATLYWYQQILGQGPKLLIQFQNNGVVDDSQLPKDRFSAERLKGVDSTLKIQPAKLEDSAVYLCASSLDRGAKNIQYFGAGTRLSVL.

The chain recombines TRBV19 with TRBJ1-2, with D hard to call. V shed 1 base and J shed 7 bases, with 10 bases lying between them. Germline values: CDR1 LNHDA, CDR2 SQIVND (reference sequence). The CDR3 covers 13 residues. This chain's CDR3 is CASSIGEGIGYTF. The CDR3 DNA sequence: TGTGCCAGTAGTATAGGAGAGGGAATTGGCTACACCTTC. Combining the CDR3 with reference TRBV19 and TRBJ1-2 gives the whole variable domain DGGITQSPKYLFRKEGQNVTLSCEQNLNHDAMYWYRQDPGQGLRLIYYSQIVNDFQKGDIAEGYSVSREKKESFPLTVTSAQKNPTAFYLCASSIGEGIGYTFGSGTRLTVV.

The gene calls are TRBV29-1 and TRBJ2-3, with D possibly matching TRBD2 (5 bases). Trimming left V 4 bases short and J 6 bases short, with 20 bases between. Germline CDR1 SQVTM, CDR2 ANQGSEA. The CDR3 contains 15 residues. The CDR3 region is CSVGGLAQRLDTQYF. In DNA form, the CDR3 reads TGCAGCGTTGGAGGACTCGCTCAGAGGTTGGATACGCAGTATTTT.